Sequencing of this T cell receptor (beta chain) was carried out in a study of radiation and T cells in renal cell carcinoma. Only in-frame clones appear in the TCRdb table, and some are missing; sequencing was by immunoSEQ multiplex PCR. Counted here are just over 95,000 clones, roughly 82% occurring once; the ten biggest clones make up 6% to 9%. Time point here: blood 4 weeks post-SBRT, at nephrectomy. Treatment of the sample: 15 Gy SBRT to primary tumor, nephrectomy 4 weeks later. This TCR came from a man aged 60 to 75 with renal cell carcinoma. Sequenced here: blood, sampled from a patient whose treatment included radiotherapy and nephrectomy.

CDR3: CASSEGRQTEAFF. The CDR3 DNA sequence: TGTGCCAGTAGTGAAGGGCGGCAAACTGAAGCTTTCTTT. The chain links TRBV19 to TRBJ1-1; no clear D. With 5 bases removed from V and 5 bases from J, the gap between germline ends came to 12 bases. This CDR3 has 13 residues. Germline lookup yields CDR1 LNHDA and CDR2 SQIVND (reference sequence). The entire variable domain, with the rest obtained from reference TRBV19 and TRBJ1-1, is as follows: DGGITQSPKYLFRKEGQNVTLSCEQNLNHDAMYWYRQDPGQGLRLIYYSQIVNDFQKGDIAEGYSVSREKKESFPLTVTSAQKNPTAFYLCASSEGRQTEAFFGQGTRLTVV.